The entry below describes one TCR beta chain. As yet, its antigen is unknown. This sample is part of a study of response to subunit inactivated influenza vaccine. TCRdb ran MiXCR on the RT-PCR reads and lists one entry per CDR3 protein. The sample lists about 610,000 distinct CDR3 sequences; around 15% were seen once. Trimming removed 5 bases at V and 4 bases at J, with 17 bases between. The CDR3 spans 15 residues. Germline lookup yields CDR1 SEHNR and CDR2 FQNEAQ (reference sequence). Study observations and caveats: Authors proposed each seasonal influenza vaccination draws in few new T cells.

This sequence was found in a man in his fifties or sixties who received an inactivated influenza vaccine. This sequence joins TRBV7-9 and TRBJ1-1, with D unresolved. This material consisted of PBMCs from blood, taken 11 to 12 days after vaccination. The CDR3 reads CASSPLLWASTEAFF. As DNA, the CDR3 is TGTGCCAGCAGCCCCCTGTTATGGGCTTCCACTGAAGCTTTCTTT.